In this sample, the clone carrying this T cell receptor (beta chain) turned up a few times. These data come from a study of early T cells in non-severe SARS-CoV-2 infection. Whole-study context: The authors sequenced bulk RNA from unsorted whole blood, leaving chains unpaired.

This CDR3 has 16 amino acids. Germline CDR1 is LGHDT and CDR2 is YNNKEL (reference sequence). V was cut by 3 bases and J by 2 bases, with 16 bases left in between. Each cDNA molecule carried a unique molecular identifier. TCRdb reprocessed the 5' RACE reads via MiXCR and lists one record per CDR3 protein. This table holds fewer than 130,000 distinct CDR3 sequences, 10% to 15% found once. The clonotype was recovered from an adult who was a healthcare worker with PCR-confirmed SARS-CoV-2 infection or an uninfected control (not recorded which). This chain uses TRBV3-1 with TRBJ1-1; possibly TRBD1 for D (5 bases). The starting material was whole blood, obtained at baseline. The CDR3: CASSHRAVAVNTEAFF. CDR3 nucleotide sequence: TGTGCCAGCAGCCACAGGGCTGTCGCCGTCAACACTGAAGCTTTCTTT.